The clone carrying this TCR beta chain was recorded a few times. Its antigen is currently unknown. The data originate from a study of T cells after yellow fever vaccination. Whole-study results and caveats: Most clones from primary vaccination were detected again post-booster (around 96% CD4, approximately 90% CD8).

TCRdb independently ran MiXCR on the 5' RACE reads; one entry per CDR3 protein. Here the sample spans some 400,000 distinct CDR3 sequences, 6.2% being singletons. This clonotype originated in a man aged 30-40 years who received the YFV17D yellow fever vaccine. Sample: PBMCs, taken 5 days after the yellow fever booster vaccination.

The CDR3 loop is CASSSPQGPDTQYF. As DNA, the CDR3 is TGTGCCAGCAGCTCCCCACAGGGGCCAGATACGCAGTATTTT. The rearrangement uses TRBV5-4 and TRBJ2-3, with 7 nucleotides matching TRBD1. Trimming cost V 3 bases and J 4 bases; bases outside gene matches: 5. CDR3 size: 14 residues. Per the germline V gene, CDR1 is SGHNT and CDR2 is YYREEE (reference sequence).